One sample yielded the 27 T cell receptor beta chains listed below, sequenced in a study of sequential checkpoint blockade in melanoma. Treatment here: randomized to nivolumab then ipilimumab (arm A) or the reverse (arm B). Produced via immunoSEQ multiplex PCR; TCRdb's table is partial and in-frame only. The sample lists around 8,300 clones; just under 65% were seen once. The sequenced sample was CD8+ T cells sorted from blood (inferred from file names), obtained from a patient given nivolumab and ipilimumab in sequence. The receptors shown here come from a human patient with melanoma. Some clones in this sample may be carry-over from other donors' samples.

This CDR3 reads CASSLRLAGIYEQYF. The CDR3 coding sequence is TGTGCCAGCAGTCTGCGACTAGCGGGGATTTACGAGCAGTACTTC. The chain links TRBV27 to TRBJ2-7, with 11 bases matching TRBD2. The CDR3 sequence is 15 residues long. The trim removed 5 bases at V and 4 bases at J, leaving 7 bases unmatched. Germline V lookup: CDR1 MNHEY, CDR2 SMNVEV (reference sequence).

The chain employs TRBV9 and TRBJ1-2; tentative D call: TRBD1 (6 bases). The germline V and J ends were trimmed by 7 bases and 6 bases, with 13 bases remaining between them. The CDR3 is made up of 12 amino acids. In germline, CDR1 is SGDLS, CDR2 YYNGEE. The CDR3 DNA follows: TGTGCCAGCCGGTCCAGGGGCGATGGCTACACCTTC. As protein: CASRSRGDGYTF.

Written as DNA, the CDR3 is TGTGCCAGTAGTATAGGGCCGAACACTGAAGCTTTCTTT. Translation: CASSIGPNTEAFF. The chain joins TRBV19 to TRBJ1-1; D is uncertain. The CDR3 spans 13 residues. From germline, CDR1 is LNHDA and CDR2 SQIVND (reference sequence). Trimming took off 1 base at V and 1 base at J, with 4 bases between the two ends.

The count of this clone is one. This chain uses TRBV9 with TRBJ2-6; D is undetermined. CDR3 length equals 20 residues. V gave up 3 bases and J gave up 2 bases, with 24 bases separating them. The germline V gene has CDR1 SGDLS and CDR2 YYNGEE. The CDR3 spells CASSDQTNVVLETGANVLTF. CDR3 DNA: TGTGCCAGCAGCGACCAAACTAACGTAGTTCTGGAGACTGGGGCCAACGTCCTGACTTTC.

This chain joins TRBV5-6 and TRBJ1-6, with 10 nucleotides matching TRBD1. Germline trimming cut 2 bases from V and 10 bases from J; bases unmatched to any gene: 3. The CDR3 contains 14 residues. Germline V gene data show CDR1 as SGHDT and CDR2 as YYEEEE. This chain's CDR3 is CASSFGQGVSPLHF. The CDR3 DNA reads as TGTGCCAGCAGCTTTGGACAGGGGGTCTCACCCCTCCACTTT.

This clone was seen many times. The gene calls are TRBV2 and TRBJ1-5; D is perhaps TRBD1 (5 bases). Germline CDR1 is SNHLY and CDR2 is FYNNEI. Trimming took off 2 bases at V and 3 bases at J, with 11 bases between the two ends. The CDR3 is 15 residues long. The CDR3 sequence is CASSESDRYNQPQHF. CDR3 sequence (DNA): TGTGCCAGCAGTGAAAGCGACAGATACAATCAGCCCCAGCATTTT.

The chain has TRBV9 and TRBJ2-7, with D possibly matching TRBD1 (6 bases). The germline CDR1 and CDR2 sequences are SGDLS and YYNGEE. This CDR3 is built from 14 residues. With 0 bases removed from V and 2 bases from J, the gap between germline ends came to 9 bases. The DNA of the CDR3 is TGTGCCAGCAGCGTAGCGGCAGGGGCCTACGAGCAGTACTTC. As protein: CASSVAAGAYEQYF.

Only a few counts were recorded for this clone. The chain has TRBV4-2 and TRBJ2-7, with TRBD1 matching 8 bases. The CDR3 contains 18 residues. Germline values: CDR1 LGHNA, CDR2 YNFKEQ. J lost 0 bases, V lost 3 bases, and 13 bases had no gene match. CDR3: CASSQSGTGAFNSYEQYF. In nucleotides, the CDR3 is TGTGCCAGCAGCCAGTCCGGGACAGGTGCTTTCAACTCCTACGAGCAGTACTTC.

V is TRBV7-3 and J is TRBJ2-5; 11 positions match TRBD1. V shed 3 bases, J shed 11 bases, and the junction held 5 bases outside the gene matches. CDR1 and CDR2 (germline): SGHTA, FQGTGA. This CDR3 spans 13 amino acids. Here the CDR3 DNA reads TGTGCCAGCAGCTTGGACAGGGGGCTGGAGCAGTACTTC. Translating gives CASSLDRGLEQYF.

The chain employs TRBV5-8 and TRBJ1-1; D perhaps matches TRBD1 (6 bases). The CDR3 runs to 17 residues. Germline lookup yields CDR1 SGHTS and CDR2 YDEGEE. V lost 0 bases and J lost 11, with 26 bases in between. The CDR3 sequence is CASSLGNIRGGYEVAFF. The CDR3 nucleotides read TGTGCCAGCAGCTTGGGGAACATCAGGGGCGGGTACGAAGTGGCTTTCTTT. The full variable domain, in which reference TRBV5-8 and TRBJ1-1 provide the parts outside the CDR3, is EAGVTQSPTHLIKTRGQQATLRCSPISGHTSVYWYQQALGLGLQFLLWYDEGEERNRGNFPPRFSGRQFPNYSSELNVNALELEDSALYLCASSLGNIRGGYEVAFFGQGTRLTVV.

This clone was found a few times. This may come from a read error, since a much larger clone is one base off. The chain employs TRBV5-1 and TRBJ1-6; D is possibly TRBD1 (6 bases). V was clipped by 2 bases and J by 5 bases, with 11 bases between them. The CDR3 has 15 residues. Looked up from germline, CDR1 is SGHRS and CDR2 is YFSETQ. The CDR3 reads CASSFLWTDNSPLHF. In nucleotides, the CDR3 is TGCGCCAGCAGCTTCCTCTGGACAGATAATTCACCCCTCCACTTT.

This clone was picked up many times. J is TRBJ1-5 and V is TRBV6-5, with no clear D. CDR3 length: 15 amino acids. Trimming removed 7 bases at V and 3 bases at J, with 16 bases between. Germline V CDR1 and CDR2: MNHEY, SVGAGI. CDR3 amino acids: CASTAPEGYNQPQHF. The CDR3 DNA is TGTGCCAGCACCGCCCCTGAGGGTTACAATCAGCCCCAGCATTTT.

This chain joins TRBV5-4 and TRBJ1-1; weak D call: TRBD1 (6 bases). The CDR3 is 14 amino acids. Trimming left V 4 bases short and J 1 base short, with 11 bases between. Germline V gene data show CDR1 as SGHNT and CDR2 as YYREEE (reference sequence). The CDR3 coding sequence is TGTGCCAGCAGCATGCGACAGGAGAACACTGAAGCTTTCTTT. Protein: CASSMRQENTEAFF.

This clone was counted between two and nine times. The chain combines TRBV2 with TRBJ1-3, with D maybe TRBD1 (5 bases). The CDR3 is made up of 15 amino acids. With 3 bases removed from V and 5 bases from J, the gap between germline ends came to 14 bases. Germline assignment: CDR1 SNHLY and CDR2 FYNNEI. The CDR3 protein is CASSDPQGERNTIYF. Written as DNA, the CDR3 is TGTGCCAGCAGTGATCCCCAGGGTGAAAGAAACACCATATATTTT. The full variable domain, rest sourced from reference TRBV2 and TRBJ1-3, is EPEVTQTPSHQVTQMGQEVILRCVPISNHLYFYWYRQILGQKVEFLVSFYNNEISEKSEIFDDQFSVERPDGSNFTLKIRSTKLEDSAMYFCASSDPQGERNTIYFGEGSWLTVV.

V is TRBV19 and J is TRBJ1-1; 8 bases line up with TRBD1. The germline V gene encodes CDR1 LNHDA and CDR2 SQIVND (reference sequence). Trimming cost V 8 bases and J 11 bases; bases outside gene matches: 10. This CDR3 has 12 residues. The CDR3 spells CASGPGGLRAFF. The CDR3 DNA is TGTGCCAGTGGGCCAGGGGGCCTTCGGGCTTTCTTT.

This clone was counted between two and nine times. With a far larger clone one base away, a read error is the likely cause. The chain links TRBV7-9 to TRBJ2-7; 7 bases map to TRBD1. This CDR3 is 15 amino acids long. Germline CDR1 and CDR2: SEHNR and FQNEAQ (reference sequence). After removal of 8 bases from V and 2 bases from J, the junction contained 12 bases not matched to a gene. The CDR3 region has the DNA TGTGCCAGCCGCCCCCGGACAGGCCTAACCTACGAGCAGTACTTC. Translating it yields CASRPRTGLTYEQYF.

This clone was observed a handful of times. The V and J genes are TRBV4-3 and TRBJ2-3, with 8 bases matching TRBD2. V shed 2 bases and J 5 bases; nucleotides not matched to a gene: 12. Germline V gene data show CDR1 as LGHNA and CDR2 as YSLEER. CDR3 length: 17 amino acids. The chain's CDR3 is CASSQSPGGLGGDTQYF. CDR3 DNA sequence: TGCGCCAGCAGCCAATCCCCGGGGGGACTAGGGGGAGATACGCAGTATTTT.

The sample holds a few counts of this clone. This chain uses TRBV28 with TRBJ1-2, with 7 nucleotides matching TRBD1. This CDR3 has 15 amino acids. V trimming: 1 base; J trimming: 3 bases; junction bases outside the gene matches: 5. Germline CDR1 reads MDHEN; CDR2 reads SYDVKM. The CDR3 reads CASSLFGTEDYGYTF. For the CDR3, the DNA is TGTGCCAGCAGTTTATTCGGGACAGAGGACTATGGCTACACCTTC.

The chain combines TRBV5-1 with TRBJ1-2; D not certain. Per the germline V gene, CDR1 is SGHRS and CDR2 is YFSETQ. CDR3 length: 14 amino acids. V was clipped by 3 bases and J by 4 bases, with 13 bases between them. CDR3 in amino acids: CASSSEKGSYGYTF. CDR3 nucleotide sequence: TGCGCCAGCAGCTCGGAGAAAGGAAGCTATGGCTACACCTTC.

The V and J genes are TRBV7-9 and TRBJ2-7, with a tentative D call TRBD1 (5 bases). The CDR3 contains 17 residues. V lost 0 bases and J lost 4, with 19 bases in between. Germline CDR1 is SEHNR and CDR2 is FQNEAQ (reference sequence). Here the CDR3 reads CASSLASPGRRIYEQYF. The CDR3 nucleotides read TGTGCCAGCAGCTTAGCTTCTCCAGGGCGCCGAATATACGAGCAGTACTTC. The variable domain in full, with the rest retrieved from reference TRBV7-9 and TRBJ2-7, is DTGVSQNPRHKITKRGQNVTFRCDPISEHNRLYWYRQTLGQGPEFLTYFQNEAQLEKSRLLSDRFSAERPKGSFSTLEIQRTEQGDSAMYLCASSLASPGRRIYEQYFGPGTRLTVT.

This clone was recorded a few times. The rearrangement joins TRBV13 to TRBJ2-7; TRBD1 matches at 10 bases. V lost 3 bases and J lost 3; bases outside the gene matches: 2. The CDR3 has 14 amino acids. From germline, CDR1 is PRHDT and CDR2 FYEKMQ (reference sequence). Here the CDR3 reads CASSFGTGDYEQYF. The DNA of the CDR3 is TGTGCCAGCAGCTTCGGGACAGGGGACTACGAGCAGTACTTC.

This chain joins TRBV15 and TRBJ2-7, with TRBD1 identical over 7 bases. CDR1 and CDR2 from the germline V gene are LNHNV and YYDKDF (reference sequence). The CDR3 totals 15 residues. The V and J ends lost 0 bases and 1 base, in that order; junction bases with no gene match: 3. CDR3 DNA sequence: TGTGCCACCAGCAGAGATCGGACAGGTTCCTACGAGCAGTACTTC. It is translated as CATSRDRTGSYEQYF.

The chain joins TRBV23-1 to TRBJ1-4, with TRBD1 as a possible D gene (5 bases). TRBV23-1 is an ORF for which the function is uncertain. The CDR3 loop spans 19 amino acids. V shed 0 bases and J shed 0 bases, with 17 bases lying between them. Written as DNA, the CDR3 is TGCGCCAGCAGTCAATCCGGCAGGGCTGGGAATGCAACTAATGAAAAACTGTTTTTT. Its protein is CASSQSGRAGNATNEKLFF.

The CDR3 nucleotides are TGTGCCAGCAGCTTAGGGCAGGCGACCTCCTACGAGCAGTACTTC. It encodes CASSLGQATSYEQYF. The genes are TRBV13 and TRBJ2-7; D call uncertain. CDR3 length: 15 residues. Trimming pared 0 bases from V and 0 bases from J, leaving 9 bases between. Germline values: CDR1 PRHDT, CDR2 FYEKMQ (reference sequence).

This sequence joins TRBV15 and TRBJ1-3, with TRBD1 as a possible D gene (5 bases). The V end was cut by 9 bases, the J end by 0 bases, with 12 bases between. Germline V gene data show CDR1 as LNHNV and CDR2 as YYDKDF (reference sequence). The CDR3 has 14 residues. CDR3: CATMPQGSGNTIYF. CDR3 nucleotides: TGTGCCACTATGCCCCAGGGCTCTGGAAACACCATATATTTT. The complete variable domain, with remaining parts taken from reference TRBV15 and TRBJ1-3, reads DAMVIQNPRYQVTQFGKPVTLSCSQTLNHNVMYWYQQKSSQAPKLLFHYYDKDFNNEADTPDNFQSRRPNTSFCFLDIRSPGLGDTAMYLCATMPQGSGNTIYFGEGSWLTVV.

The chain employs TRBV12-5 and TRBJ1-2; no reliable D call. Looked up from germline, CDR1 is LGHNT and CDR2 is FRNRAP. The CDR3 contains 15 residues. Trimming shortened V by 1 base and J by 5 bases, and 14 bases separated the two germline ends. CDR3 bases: TGTGCTAGTGGTTTGGGTACAGAGCATCCTTATGGCTACACCTTC. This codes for CASGLGTEHPYGYTF.

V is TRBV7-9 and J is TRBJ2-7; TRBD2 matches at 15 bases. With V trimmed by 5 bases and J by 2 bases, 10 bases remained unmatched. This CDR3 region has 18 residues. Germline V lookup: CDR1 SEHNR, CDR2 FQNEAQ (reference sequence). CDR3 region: CASSLMGLAGGKAYEQYF. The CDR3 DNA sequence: TGTGCCAGCAGCCTAATGGGACTAGCGGGGGGCAAAGCCTACGAGCAGTACTTC.